This T cell receptor beta chain comes out of a study of blood T cell repertoires in COVID-19. On the study more broadly: T cells, B-cell-depleted T cells, or PBMCs provided the cDNA or gDNA that served as material.

The cohort comprised adults aged about 18 to 90 years residing in 20 to 30 US areas. Cohort 3 donors were reported recovered after two negative PCRs, clearance, or symptom resolution. The V gene's germline CDR1 is SNHLY and CDR2 FYNNEI. V was pared by 5 bases and J by 7 bases, with 6 bases of the junction left unmatched. The CDR3 has 13 residues. Authors' analysis steps: Researchers report that nucleated cell counts were estimated from reference gene primer amplification. Assay: immunoSEQ multiplex PCR; the TCRdb copy retains only in-frame clones and omits some. V and J calls and clone size are as listed in that table; D and trimming were resolved from the DNA. In the table there are roughly 250,000 clones, approximately 90% of which are singletons.

The chain carries TRBV2 and TRBJ1-2; 8 nucleotides match TRBD1. This TCR was recovered from a woman aged 18-30 years who had recovered from COVID-19. The sequenced sample consisted of PBMCs or T cells enriched from blood (not recorded which). In nucleotides, the CDR3 is TGTGCCAGCAGTATCCGGACAGGGAGTGGCTACACCTTC. Protein sequence: CASSIRTGSGYTF.